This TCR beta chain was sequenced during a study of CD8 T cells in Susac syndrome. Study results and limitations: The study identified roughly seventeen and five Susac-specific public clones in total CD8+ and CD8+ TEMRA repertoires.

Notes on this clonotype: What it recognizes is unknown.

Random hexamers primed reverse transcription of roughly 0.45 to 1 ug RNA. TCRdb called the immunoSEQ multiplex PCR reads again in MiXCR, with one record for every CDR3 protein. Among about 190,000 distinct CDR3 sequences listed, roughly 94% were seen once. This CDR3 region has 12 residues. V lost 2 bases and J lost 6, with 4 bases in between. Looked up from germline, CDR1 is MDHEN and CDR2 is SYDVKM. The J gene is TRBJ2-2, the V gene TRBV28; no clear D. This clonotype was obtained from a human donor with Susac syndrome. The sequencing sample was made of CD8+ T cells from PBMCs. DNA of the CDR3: TGTGCCAGCAGTTTAAAGGCCGGGGAGCTGTTTTTT. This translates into CASSLKAGELFF.